The 7 T cell receptor beta chains given below trace back to one sample, sequenced in a study of T cells after posttransplantation cyclophosphamide. Only in-frame clones appear in the TCRdb table, and some are missing; sequencing was by immunoSEQ multiplex PCR. This repertoire holds around 35,000 clones, and none appear only once. Sequencing was done on a sample of PBMCs. The receptors originated from a woman between 45 and 60 years old in good health and a related stem cell transplant donor.

This clone was counted many times. The chain joins TRBV7-6 to TRBJ2-2; 10 positions match TRBD1. The V segment lost 5 bases and the J segment 5 bases; nucleotides outside the gene matches: 5. The CDR3 runs to 15 residues. Germline V CDR1 and CDR2: SGHVS, FNYEAQ. The CDR3 spells CASSLRTGGTGELFF. CDR3 nucleotides: TGTGCCAGCAGCCTTAGGACAGGGGGGACCGGGGAGCTGTTTTTT.

This clone was counted ten times or more. The rearrangement uses TRBV7-2 and TRBJ2-3; 7 positions agree with TRBD2. V gave up 6 bases and J gave up 0 bases; unmatched junction bases: 3. This CDR3 has 14 amino acids. Germline CDR1 is SGHTA and CDR2 is FQGNSA. The CDR3, as DNA: TGTGCCAGCAGTCCACTAGCGAGCACAGATACGCAGTATTTT. It yields the protein CASSPLASTDTQYF.

Many counts were recorded for this clone. This chain joins TRBV7-3 and TRBJ1-1; tentatively, D is TRBD1 (5 bases). The germline V and J ends were trimmed by 1 base and 1 base, with 10 bases remaining between them. The V gene's germline CDR1 is SGHTA and CDR2 FQGTGA. This CDR3 contains 15 residues. CDR3 amino acids: CASSLSGGGNTEAFF. The CDR3 DNA follows: TGTGCCAGCAGCTTAAGTGGCGGGGGGAACACTGAAGCTTTCTTT. Complete variable domain (other parts from reference TRBV7-3 and TRBJ1-1): GAGVSQTPSNKVTEKGKYVELRCDPISGHTALYWYRQSLGQGPEFLIYFQGTGAADDSGLPNDRFFAVRPEGSVSTLKIQRTERGDSAVYLCASSLSGGGNTEAFFGQGTRLTVV.

This clone occurred many times. The V call is TRBV6-5, the J call TRBJ2-7; possible D gene TRBD2, 6 bases. CDR1 and CDR2 (germline): MNHEY, SVGAGI. Trimming left V 4 bases short and J 2 bases short, with 12 bases between. The CDR3 is 14 amino acids. CDR3 in DNA: TGTGCCAGCAGTTTTTTAGCGGAGGCCTACGAGCAGTACTTC. This codes for CASSFLAEAYEQYF.

This clone was counted at least ten times. The V and J genes are TRBV12-3 or TRBV12-4 and TRBJ1-5; D is undetermined. The CDR3 is 15 amino acids. Trimming removed 6 bases at V and 0 bases at J, with 12 bases between. The CDR3 loop is CASRSSRASNQPQHF. DNA of the CDR3: TGTGCCAGCAGATCTTCGAGGGCTAGCAATCAGCCCCAGCATTTT.

This clone was counted ten times or more. The chain employs TRBV24-1 and TRBJ1-2; no clear D. The V gene lost 6 bases and the J gene lost 2 bases, with 9 bases spanning the gap. The CDR3 length is 13 residues. Germline loops: CDR1 KGHDR, CDR2 SFDVKD. The CDR3 region has the DNA TGTGCCACCAGTTCAGGCGAAAACTATGGCTACACCTTC. As protein: CATSSGENYGYTF.

This clone was seen repeatedly, ten times or more. This chain links TRBV5-6 with TRBJ2-7; tentative D call: TRBD1 (5 bases). Germline V lookup: CDR1 SGHDT, CDR2 YYEEEE. This CDR3 contains 15 residues. V shed 4 bases and J shed 3 bases, with 17 bases lying between them. The CDR3: CASSLNDRQFYEQYF. In DNA, the CDR3 is TGTGCCAGCAGCCTAAACGATAGACAGTTCTACGAGCAGTACTTC.